This entry concerns a single T cell receptor beta chain. Here immunoSEQ multiplex PCR was the method, and the copy in TCRdb shows in-frame clones only, minus some. The repertoire holds 200,000 to 250,000 clones, with roughly 80% as singletons. The sample comes from a study of blood T cell repertoires in COVID-19. On the study more broadly: Samples came from the United States, Italy and Spain, spanning acute and convalescent COVID-19.

The CDR3 is 14 residues long. V was clipped by 4 bases and J by 6 bases; unmatched bases: 4. The germline V gene encodes CDR1 SGHRS and CDR2 YFSETQ. The source material was peripheral blood. The rearrangement uses TRBV5-1 and TRBJ2-7; 13 bases align to TRBD2. The sequence was obtained from a woman in her forties with active or convalescent COVID-19. The CDR3 sequence is CASSPGTSGAEQYV. CDR3 DNA: TGCGCCAGCAGCCCCGGGACTAGCGGGGCCGAGCAGTACGTC.